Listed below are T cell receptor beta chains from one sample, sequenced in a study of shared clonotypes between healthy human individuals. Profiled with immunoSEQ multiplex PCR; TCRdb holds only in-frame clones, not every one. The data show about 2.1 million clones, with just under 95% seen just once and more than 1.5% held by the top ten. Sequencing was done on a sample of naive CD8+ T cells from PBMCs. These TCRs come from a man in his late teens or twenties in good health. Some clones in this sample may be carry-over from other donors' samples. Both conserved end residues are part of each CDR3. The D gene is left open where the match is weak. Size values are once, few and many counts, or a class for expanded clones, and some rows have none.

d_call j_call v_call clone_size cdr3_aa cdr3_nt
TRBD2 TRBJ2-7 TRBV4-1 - CASGRAGNGEQYF TGCGCCAGCGGGAGGGCGGGAAACGGCGAGCAGTACTTC
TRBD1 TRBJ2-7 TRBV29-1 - CSALQGAGFSYEQYF TGCAGCGCATTACAGGGGGCTGGTTTCTCCTACGAGCAGTACTTC
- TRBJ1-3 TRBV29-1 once CSVEEGNTIYF TGCAGCGTTGAAGAGGGAAACACCATATATTTT
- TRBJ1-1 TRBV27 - CASSLRGSGTEAFF TGTGCCAGCAGTTTACGGGGGTCGGGCACTGAAGCTTTCTTT
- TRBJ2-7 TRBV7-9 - CASSYSGTYEQYF TGTGCCAGCAGCTATAGCGGAACCTACGAGCAGTACTTC
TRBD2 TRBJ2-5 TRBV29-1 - CSVESRLAGGEETQYF TGCAGCGTTGAGAGTCGGCTAGCGGGAGGGGAAGAGACCCAGTACTTC
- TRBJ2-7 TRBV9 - CASSVGGSEQYF TGTGCCAGCAGCGTAGGAGGGTCCGAGCAGTACTTC
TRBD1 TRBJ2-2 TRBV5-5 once CASSRGQGNTGELFF TGTGCCAGCAGCCGGGGACAGGGGAACACCGGGGAGCTGTTTTTT
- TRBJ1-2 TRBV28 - CASSLVGVGYTF TGTGCCAGCAGTTTAGTGGGGGTTGGCTACACCTTC
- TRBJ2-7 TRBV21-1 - CASSKGSLAGAYEQYF TGTGCCAGCAGCAAAGGGTCACTAGCGGGCGCCTACGAGCAGTACTTC
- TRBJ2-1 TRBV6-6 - CASNGFKANNEQFF TGTGCCAGCAACGGCTTCAAAGCGAACAATGAGCAGTTCTTC
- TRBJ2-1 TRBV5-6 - CASSLSYGSEQFF TGTGCCAGCAGCTTGTCTTACGGGAGTGAGCAGTTCTTC
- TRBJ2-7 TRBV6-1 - CASSGRGLTYEQYF TGTGCCAGCAGCGGTCGGGGCCTGACCTACGAGCAGTACTTC
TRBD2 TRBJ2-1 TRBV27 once CASSLTSGYNEQFF TGTGCCAGCAGTTTGACTAGCGGCTACAATGAGCAGTTCTTC
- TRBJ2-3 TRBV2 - CAFGGQVSTDTQYF TGTGCCTTTGGGGGTCAGGTGAGCACAGATACGCAGTATTTT
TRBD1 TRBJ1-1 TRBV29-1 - CTIQGENTEAFF TGCACCATACAGGGGGAGAACACCGAAGCTTTCTTT
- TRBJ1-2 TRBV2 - CASSEGRSDYGYTF TGTGCCAGCAGTGAAGGGCGCTCGGATTATGGCTACACCTTC
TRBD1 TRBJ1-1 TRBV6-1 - CASSEGQGSAEAFF TGTGCCAGCAGTGAAGGACAGGGATCCGCTGAAGCTTTCTTT
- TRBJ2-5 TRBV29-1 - CSVNPGFGYQETQYF TGCAGCGTGAACCCAGGGTTTGGGTACCAAGAGACCCAGTACTTC
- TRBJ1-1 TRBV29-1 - CSVTDMNTEAFF TGCAGCGTGACTGACATGAACACTGAAGCTTTCTTT
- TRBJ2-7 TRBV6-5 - CASSADSNHEQYF TGTGCCAGCTCTGCGGACAGTAATCACGAGCAGTACTTC
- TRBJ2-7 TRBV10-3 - CASLGEREQYF TGTGCATCCCTAGGGGAGCGCGAGCAGTACTTC
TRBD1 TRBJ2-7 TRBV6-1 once CASSAWMGQGLDEQYF TGTGCCAGCAGTGCCTGGATGGGACAGGGTCTGGACGAGCAGTACTTC
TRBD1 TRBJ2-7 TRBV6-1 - CATLWQGVYEQYF TGTGCCACCTTGTGGCAGGGGGTCTACGAGCAGTACTTC
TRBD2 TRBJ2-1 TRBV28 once CASSFGTRLWYEQFF TGTGCCAGCAGTTTTGGGACTAGATTGTGGTATGAGCAGTTCTTC
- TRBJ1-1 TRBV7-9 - CASSLLFNTGMDTEAFF TGTGCCAGCAGCTTACTCTTTAATACAGGGATGGACACTGAAGCTTTCTTT
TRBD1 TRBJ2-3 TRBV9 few CASSERGQGPDTQYF TGTGCCAGCAGCGAGAGAGGACAGGGGCCAGATACGCAGTATTTT
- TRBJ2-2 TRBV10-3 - CAISDSGVNTGELFF TGTGCCATCAGTGATTCCGGGGTTAACACCGGGGAGCTGTTTTTT
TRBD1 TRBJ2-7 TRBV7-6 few CASSLRDSYEQYF TGTGCCAGCAGCTTAAGGGACAGCTACGAGCAGTACTTC
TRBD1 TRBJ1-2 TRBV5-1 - CASSSRPGQGAYGYTF TGCGCCAGCAGCTCGAGGCCGGGACAGGGCGCCTATGGCTACACCTTC
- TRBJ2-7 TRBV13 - CASSTRAGRYEQYF TGTGCCAGCAGCACTAGGGCAGGTCGTTACGAGCAGTACTTC
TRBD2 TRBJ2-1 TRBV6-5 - CASSYLASGSYNEQFF TGTGCCAGCAGTTACCTGGCTAGCGGGAGCTACAATGAGCAGTTCTTC
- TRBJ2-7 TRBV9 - CASSVGGLGQDSYEQYF TGTGCCAGCAGCGTAGGTGGTCTCGGGCAGGACTCCTACGAGCAGTACTTC
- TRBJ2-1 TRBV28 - CASSPGGSSSYNEQFF TGTGCCAGCAGCCCTGGCGGGTCCAGCTCCTACAATGAGCAGTTCTTC
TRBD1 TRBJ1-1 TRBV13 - CASSWGQATTEAFF TGTGCCAGCAGCTGGGGACAGGCAACCACTGAAGCTTTCTTT